This TCR beta chain was captured in a study of tumor T cells in aggressive B-cell lymphoma. Profiled with immunoSEQ multiplex PCR; TCRdb holds only in-frame clones, not every one. The data contain about 7,900 clones, around 83% of them singletons. V shed 6 bases, J shed 8 bases, and the junction held 4 bases outside the gene matches. CDR1 is ENHRY and CDR2 is SYGVKD in the germline V gene. This CDR3 region has 11 residues. This clone has only a few counts. The same CDR3 can be traced to other DNA sequences in this sample. This chain uses TRBV10-3 with TRBJ2-7; 7 nucleotides match TRBD1. Specimen: tumor tissue. The TCR was taken from an adult with diffuse large B cell lymphoma. CDR3 nucleotide sequence: TGTGCCATCAGGGAGACAGGGCAGCAGTACTTC. It is translated as CAIRETGQQYF.